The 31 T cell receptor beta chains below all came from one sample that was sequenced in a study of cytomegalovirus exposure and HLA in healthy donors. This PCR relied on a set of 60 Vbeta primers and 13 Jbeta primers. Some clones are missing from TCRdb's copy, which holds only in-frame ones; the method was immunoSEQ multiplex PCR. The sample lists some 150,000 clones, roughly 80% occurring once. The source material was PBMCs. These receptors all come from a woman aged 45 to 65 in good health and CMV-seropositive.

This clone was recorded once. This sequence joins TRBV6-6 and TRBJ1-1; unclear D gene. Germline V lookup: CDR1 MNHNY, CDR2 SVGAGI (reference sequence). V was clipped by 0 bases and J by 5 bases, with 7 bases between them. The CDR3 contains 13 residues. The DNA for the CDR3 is TGTGCCAGCAGTTACTCGAGGGAAACTGAAGCTTTCTTT. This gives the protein CASSYSRETEAFF.

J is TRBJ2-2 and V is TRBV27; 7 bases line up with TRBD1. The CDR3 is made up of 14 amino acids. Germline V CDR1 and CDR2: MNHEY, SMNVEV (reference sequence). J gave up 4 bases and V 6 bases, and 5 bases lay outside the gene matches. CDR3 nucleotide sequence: TGTGCCAGCAGGAACAGGGGTAGCACCGGGGAGCTGTTTTTT. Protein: CASRNRGSTGELFF.

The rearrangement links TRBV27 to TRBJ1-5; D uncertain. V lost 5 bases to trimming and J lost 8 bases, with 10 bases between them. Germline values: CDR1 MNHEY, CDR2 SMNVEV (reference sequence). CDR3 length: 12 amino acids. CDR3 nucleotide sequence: TGTGCCAGCAGTCCCCCCTACGAGCCCCAGCATTTT. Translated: CASSPPYEPQHF.

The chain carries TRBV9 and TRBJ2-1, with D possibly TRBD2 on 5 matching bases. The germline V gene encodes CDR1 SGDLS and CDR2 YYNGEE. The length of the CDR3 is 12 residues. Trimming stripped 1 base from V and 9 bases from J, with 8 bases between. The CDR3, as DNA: TGTGCCAGCAGCGTAAGCCGGGGTGAGCAGTTCTTC. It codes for CASSVSRGEQFF.

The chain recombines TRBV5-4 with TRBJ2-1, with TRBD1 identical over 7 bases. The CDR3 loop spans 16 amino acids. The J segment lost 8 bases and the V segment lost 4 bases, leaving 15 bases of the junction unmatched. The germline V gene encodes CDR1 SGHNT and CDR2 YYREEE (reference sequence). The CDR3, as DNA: TGTGCCAGCAGCCCAACTACAGGGGCGCTAAACGATGAGCAGTTCTTC. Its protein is CASSPTTGALNDEQFF.

Written as DNA, the CDR3 is TGTGCCAGCAGCCAAGAATGGCAGGGGTTCTACGAGCAGTACTTC. Its protein product is CASSQEWQGFYEQYF. V is TRBV14 and J is TRBJ2-7; D may be TRBD1 (6 bases). V shed 0 bases and J shed 3 bases, with 12 bases lying between them. The CDR3 is 15 amino acids. In germline, CDR1 is SGHDN, CDR2 FVKESK.

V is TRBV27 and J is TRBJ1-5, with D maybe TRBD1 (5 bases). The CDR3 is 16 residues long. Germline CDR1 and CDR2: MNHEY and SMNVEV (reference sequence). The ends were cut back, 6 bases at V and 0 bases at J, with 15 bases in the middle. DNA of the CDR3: TGTGCCAGCAGCGTCCCCGGACATGTTAGCAATCAGCCCCAGCATTTT. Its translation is CASSVPGHVSNQPQHF.

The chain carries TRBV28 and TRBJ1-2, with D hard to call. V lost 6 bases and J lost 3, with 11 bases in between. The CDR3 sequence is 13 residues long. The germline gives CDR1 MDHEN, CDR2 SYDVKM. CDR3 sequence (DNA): TGTGCCAGCAGCCCCAGTGGGCACTATGGCTACACCTTC. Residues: CASSPSGHYGYTF.

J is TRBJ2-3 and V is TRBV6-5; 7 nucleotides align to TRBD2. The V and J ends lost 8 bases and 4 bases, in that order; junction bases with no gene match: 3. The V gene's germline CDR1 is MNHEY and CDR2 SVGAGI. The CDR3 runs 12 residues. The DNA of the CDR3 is TGTGCCAGCCCCCGGGGGGCAGATACGCAGTATTTT. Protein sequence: CASPRGADTQYF.

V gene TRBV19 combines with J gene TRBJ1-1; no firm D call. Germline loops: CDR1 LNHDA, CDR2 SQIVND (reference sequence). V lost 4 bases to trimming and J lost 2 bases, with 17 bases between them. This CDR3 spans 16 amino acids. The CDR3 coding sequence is TGTGCCAGTAGTAAATCTTGGGGAGGAGAAAACACTGAAGCTTTCTTT. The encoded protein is CASSKSWGGENTEAFF.

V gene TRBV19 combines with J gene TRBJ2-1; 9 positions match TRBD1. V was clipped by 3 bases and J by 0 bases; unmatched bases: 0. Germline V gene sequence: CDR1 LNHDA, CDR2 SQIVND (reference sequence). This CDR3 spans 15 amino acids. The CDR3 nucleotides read TGTGCCAGTAGTATGGGACAGGGCTCCTACAATGAGCAGTTCTTC. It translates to CASSMGQGSYNEQFF.

Written as DNA, the CDR3 is TGTGCCACCAGTGTGGGCAGGTCACAAGAGACCCAGTACTTC. It specifies CATSVGRSQETQYF. V is TRBV15 and J is TRBJ2-5, with D unresolved. Germline lookup yields CDR1 LNHNV and CDR2 YYDKDF (reference sequence). V lost 6 bases and J lost 2, with 13 bases in between. The CDR3 is 14 amino acids. Complete variable domain (other parts from reference TRBV15 and TRBJ2-5): DAMVIQNPRYQVTQFGKPVTLSCSQTLNHNVMYWYQQKSSQAPKLLFHYYDKDFNNEADTPDNFQSRRPNTSFCFLDIRSPGLGDTAMYLCATSVGRSQETQYFGPGTRLLVL.

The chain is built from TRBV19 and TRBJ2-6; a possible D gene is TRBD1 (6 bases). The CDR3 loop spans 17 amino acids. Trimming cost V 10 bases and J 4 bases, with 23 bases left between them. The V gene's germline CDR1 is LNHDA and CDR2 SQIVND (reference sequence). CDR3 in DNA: TGTGCCACCTTTGGCCCCTCCACAGGGCTCGGGGCCAACGTCCTGACTTTC. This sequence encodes CATFGPSTGLGANVLTF.

The CDR3 loop is CASSLGQGVDEQFF. CDR3 nucleotide sequence: TGTGCCAGCAGTCTCGGACAGGGGGTAGATGAGCAGTTCTTC. V gene TRBV6-6 combines with J gene TRBJ2-1; 10 bases are a match to TRBD1. Germline V gene sequence: CDR1 MNHNY, CDR2 SVGAGI (reference sequence). CDR3 size: 14 residues. With V trimmed by 5 bases and J by 8 bases, 6 bases remained unmatched.

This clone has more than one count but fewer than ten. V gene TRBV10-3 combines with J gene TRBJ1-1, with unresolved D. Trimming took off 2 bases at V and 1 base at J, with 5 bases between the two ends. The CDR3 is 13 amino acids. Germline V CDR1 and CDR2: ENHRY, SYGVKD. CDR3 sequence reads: CAISEEGNTEAFF. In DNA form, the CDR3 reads TGTGCCATCAGTGAGGAGGGGAACACTGAAGCTTTCTTT.

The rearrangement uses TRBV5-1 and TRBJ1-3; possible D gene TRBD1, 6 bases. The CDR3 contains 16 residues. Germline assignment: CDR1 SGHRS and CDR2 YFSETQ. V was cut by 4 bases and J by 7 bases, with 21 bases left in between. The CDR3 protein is CASSEGPGHLGNTIYF. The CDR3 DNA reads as TGCGCCAGCAGCGAAGGGCCGGGACACCTAGGGAACACCATATATTTT.

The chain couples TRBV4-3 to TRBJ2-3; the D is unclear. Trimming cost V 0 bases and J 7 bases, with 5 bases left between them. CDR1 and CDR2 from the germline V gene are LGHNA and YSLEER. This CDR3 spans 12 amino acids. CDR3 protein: CASSQDRYTQYF. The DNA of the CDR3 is TGCGCCAGCAGCCAAGATCGGTATACGCAGTATTTT.

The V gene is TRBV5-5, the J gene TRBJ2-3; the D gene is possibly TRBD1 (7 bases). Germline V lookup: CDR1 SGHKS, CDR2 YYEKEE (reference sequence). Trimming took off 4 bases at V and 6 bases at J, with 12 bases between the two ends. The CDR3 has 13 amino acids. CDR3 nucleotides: TGTGCCAGCAGCCGCGGGACAGCTGATACGCAGTATTTT. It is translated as CASSRGTADTQYF.

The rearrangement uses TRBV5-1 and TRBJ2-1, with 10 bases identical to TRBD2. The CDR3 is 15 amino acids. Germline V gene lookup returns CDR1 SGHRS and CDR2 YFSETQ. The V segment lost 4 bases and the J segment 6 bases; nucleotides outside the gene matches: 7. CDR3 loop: CASSPQRGGGNEQFF. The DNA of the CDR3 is TGCGCCAGCAGCCCCCAGCGGGGGGGTGGCAATGAGCAGTTCTTC.

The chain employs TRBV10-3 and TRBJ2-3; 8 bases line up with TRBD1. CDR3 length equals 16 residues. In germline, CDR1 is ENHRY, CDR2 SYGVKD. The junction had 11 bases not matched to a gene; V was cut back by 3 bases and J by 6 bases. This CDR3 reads CAISDNRGMQVDTQYF. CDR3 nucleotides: TGTGCCATCAGTGATAACAGGGGGATGCAAGTTGATACGCAGTATTTT.

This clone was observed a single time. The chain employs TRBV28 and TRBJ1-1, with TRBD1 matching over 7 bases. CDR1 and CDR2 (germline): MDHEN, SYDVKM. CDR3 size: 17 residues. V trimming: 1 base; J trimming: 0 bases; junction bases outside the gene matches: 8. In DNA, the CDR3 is TGTGCCAGCAGTTTATCTCGAGACAGGGACTTGAACACTGAAGCTTTCTTT. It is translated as CASSLSRDRDLNTEAFF.

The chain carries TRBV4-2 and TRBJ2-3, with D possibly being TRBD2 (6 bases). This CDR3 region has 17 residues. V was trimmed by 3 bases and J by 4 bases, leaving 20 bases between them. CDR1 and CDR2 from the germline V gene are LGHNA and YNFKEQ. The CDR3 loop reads CASSHPQRGGRADTQYF. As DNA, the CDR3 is TGTGCCAGCAGCCACCCCCAACGGGGAGGTAGGGCAGATACGCAGTATTTT.

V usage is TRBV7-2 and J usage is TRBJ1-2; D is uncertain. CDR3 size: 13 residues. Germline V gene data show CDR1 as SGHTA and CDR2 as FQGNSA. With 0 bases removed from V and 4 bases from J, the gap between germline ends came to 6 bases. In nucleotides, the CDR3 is TGTGCCAGCAGCTTAGCGCGCGGCTATGGCTACACCTTC. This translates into CASSLARGYGYTF.

DNA of the CDR3: TGTGCCAGCAGCTTAGGAAGTGGGACAGGGAACTACGAGCAGTACTTC. As protein: CASSLGSGTGNYEQYF. This chain links TRBV7-6 with TRBJ2-7, with 9 bases fitting TRBD1. This CDR3 spans 16 amino acids. V shed 1 base and J 3 bases; nucleotides not matched to a gene: 7. CDR1 and CDR2 from the germline V gene are SGHVS and FNYEAQ.

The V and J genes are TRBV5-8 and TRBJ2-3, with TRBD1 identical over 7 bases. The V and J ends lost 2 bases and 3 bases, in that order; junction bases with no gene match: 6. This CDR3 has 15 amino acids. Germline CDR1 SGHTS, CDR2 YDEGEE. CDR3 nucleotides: TGTGCCAGCAGCTTTACAGGGGACGTAACAGATACGCAGTATTTT. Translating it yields CASSFTGDVTDTQYF.

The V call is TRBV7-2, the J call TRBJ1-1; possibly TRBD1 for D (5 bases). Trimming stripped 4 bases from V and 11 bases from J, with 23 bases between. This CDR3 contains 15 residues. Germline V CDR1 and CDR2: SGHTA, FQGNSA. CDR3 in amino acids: CASSSTLSQGSGAFF. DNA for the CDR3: TGTGCCAGCAGCTCCACCTTATCTCAGGGTTCCGGGGCTTTCTTT.

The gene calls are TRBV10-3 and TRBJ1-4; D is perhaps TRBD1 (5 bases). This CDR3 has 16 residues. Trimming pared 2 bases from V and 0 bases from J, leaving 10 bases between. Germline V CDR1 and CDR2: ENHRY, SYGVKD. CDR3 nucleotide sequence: TGTGCCATCAGTGAGCAGGGCCTGTCAACTAATGAAAAACTGTTTTTT. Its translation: CAISEQGLSTNEKLFF.

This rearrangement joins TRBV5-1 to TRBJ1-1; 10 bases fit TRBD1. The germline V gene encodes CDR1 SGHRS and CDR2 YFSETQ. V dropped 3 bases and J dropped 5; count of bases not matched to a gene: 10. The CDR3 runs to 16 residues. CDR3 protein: CASSSKSGTGDTEAFF. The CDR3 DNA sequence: TGCGCCAGCAGCTCAAAATCCGGGACAGGGGATACTGAAGCTTTCTTT.

The CDR3 sequence: CASSLTQGNTEAFF. The DNA of the CDR3 is TGTGCCAGCAGCCTTACACAGGGGAACACTGAAGCTTTCTTT. The chain couples TRBV7-2 to TRBJ1-1; D might be TRBD1 (6 bases). V gave up 5 bases and J gave up 1 base, with 11 bases separating them. CDR3 length: 14 amino acids. The germline gives CDR1 SGHTA, CDR2 FQGNSA.

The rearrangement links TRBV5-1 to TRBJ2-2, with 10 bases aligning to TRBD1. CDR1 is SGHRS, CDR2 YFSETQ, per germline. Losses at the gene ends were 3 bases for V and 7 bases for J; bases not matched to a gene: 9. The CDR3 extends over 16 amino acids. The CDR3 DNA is TGCGCCAGCAGCTGGAGTAGAGGGACAGGGGTCGGGGAGCTGTTTTTT. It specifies CASSWSRGTGVGELFF. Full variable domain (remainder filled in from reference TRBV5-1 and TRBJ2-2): KAGVTQTPRYLIKTRGQQVTLSCSPISGHRSVSWYQQTPGQGLQFLFEYFSETQRNKGNFPGRFSGRQFSNSRSEMNVSTLELGDSALYLCASSWSRGTGVGELFFGEGSRLTVL.

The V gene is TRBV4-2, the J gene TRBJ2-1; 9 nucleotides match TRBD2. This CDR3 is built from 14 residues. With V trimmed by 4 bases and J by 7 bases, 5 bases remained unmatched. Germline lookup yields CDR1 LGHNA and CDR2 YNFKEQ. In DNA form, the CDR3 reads TGTGCCAGCAGCCCGGGACTAGCTTGGAATGAGCAGTTCTTC. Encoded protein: CASSPGLAWNEQFF.